This T cell receptor (beta chain) was documented in a study of cytotoxic CD8 clonotypes in ibrutinib-treated CLL. Study as a whole: Responses: some 25 partial, 2 complete; after median roughly 68 months, approximately 15 stayed remitted, some twelve progressed. Treatment had run for a median about 12 months, range 6 to 36, when response samples were taken.

Cryopreserved PBMCs supplied roughly 2.1 micrograms of genomic DNA for TCR beta libraries. Comments on this clone: Its antigen is currently unknown. The same CDR3 can be traced to other DNA sequences in this sample.

Assay used: immunoSEQ multiplex PCR; TCRdb lists only in-frame clones, some missing. The sample consists of under 200,000 clones, under 90% of them appearing once. Study-wide findings and caveats: Starting clonality was above that of age-matched healthy donors and tracked circulating CD8+ T-cell counts.

The input for sequencing was PBMCs, taken after 24 months of ibrutinib treatment. The sequence came from a human donor with chronic lymphocytic leukemia.

CDR3 sequence (DNA): TGTGCCAGCAGCCCATCCAATCAGCCCCAGCATTTT. Amino acids: CASSPSNQPQHF. V and J are TRBV7-9 and TRBJ1-5; D remains unclear. V lost 5 bases and J 3 bases, leaving 5 bases between the germline ends. This CDR3 has 12 amino acids. In germline, CDR1 is SEHNR, CDR2 FQNEAQ (reference sequence).